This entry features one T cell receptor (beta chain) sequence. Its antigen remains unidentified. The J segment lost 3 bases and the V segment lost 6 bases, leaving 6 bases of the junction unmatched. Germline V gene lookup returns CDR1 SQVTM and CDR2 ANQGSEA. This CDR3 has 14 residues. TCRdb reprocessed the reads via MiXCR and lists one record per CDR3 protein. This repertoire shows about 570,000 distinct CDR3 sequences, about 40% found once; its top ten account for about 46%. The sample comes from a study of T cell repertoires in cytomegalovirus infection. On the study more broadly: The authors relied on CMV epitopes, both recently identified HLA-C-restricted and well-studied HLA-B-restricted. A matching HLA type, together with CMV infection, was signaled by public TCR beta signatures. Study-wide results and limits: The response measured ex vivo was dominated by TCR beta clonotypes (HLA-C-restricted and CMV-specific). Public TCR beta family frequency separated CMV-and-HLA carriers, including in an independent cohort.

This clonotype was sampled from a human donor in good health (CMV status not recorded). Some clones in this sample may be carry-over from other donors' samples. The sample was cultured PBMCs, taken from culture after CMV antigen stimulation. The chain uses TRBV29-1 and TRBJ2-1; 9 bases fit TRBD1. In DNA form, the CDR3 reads TGCAGCGTGAGGGACAGGGCAGTCTACAATGAGCAGTTCTTC. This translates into CSVRDRAVYNEQFF.